This T cell receptor beta chain stems from a study of shared clonotypes between healthy human individuals. Produced via immunoSEQ multiplex PCR; TCRdb's table is partial and in-frame only. Of more than 150,000 clones in the sample, 60% to 75% were seen once. Germline assignment: CDR1 MGHDK and CDR2 SYGVNS. This CDR3 has 14 residues. The V end lost 10 bases, the J end lost 2 bases, and 16 bases lay between the germline ends. The sample comprised memory CD4+ T cells sorted from blood. The subset denotes: CD45RA-negative fraction. This TCR derives from a man between 25 and 39 years old in good health. This chain connects TRBV25-1 to TRBJ2-3; D could derive from TRBD1 or TRBD2 (5 bases each). CDR3: CATARGGNTDTQYF. The DNA for the CDR3 is TGTGCCACCGCTCGGGGCGGAAACACAGATACGCAGTATTTT.